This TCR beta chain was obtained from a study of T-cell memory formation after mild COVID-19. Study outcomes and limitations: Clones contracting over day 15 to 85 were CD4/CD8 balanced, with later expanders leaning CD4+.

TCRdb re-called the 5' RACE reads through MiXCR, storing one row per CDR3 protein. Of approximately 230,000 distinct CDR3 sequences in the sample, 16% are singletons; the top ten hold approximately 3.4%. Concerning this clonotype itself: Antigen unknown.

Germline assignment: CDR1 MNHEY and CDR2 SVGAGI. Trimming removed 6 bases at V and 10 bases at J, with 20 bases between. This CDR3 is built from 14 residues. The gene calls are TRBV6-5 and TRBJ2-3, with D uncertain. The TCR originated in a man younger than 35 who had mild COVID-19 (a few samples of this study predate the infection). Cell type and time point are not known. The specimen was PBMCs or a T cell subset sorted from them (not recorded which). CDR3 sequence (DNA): TGTGCCAGCAGCCGACCCCATCCCCAATCGCCGCAGTATTTT. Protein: CASSRPHPQSPQYF.